One sample yielded the 18 T cell receptor beta chains listed below, sequenced in a study of blood T cell repertoires in COVID-19. Using immunoSEQ multiplex PCR, the repertoire was profiled, and TCRdb retains in-frame clones only, with some absent. Here the sample spans approximately 150,000 clones, 90% being singletons. The source material was peripheral blood. These receptor sequences come from a man aged 55 to 70 with active or convalescent COVID-19.

V and J are TRBV6-1 and TRBJ1-1, with unresolved D. Deletions cut 2 bases from V and 3 bases from J, with 13 bases between. This CDR3 contains 15 residues. From germline, CDR1 is MNHNS and CDR2 SASEGT. CDR3 nucleotide sequence: TGTGCCAGCAGTGAACTGAGGTCACGGGACACTGAAGCTTTCTTT. Protein: CASSELRSRDTEAFF.

The chain is built from TRBV7-2 and TRBJ2-5, with 8 bases lining up with TRBD1. This CDR3 comprises 14 residues. The germline V gene has CDR1 SGHTA and CDR2 FQGNSA. Trimming took 4 bases from V and 5 from J; bases not matched to a gene: 6. The CDR3 loop reads CASSSGQDYETQYF. The CDR3 DNA reads as TGTGCCAGCAGCTCGGGACAGGACTACGAGACCCAGTACTTC.

This clone was detected once. J is TRBJ1-4 and V is TRBV18; 8 bases match TRBD1. CDR3 size: 18 residues. The ends lost 2 bases at V and 0 bases at J; junction bases unmatched: 8. CDR1 and CDR2 from the germline V gene are KGHSH and LQKENI. The CDR3 here is CASSPVGTGMATNEKLFF. The CDR3 nucleotides are TGTGCCAGCTCACCAGTCGGGACAGGAATGGCAACTAATGAAAAACTGTTTTTT.

This clone showed up just once. The chain links TRBV2 to TRBJ2-1; unclear D gene. V was clipped by 5 bases and J by 5 bases, with 10 bases between them. Germline-derived CDR1 and CDR2 are SNHLY and FYNNEI. The CDR3 covers 13 residues. DNA for the CDR3: TGTGCCAGCAGTCGCGAGACACACAATGAGCAGTTCTTC. Residues: CASSRETHNEQFF.

This chain links TRBV19 with TRBJ1-1, with 8 positions matching TRBD1. The ends lost 5 bases at V and 4 bases at J; junction bases unmatched: 6. Germline V gene sequence: CDR1 LNHDA, CDR2 SQIVND (reference sequence). CDR3 length: 14 amino acids. The CDR3 nucleotides are TGTGCCAGTAGTGCCGACAGGGGAGGCACTGAAGCTTTCTTT. It translates to CASSADRGGTEAFF.

The genes are TRBV12-3 or TRBV12-4 and TRBJ1-6; the D gene is possibly TRBD1 (5 bases). The CDR3 has 12 amino acids. Trimming cost V 3 bases and J 10 bases, with 7 bases left between them. The CDR3 DNA reads TGTGCCAGCAGTTTGGGGGGGTCACCCCTCCACTTT. Its protein is CASSLGGSPLHF.

This clone was seen more than once but under ten times. This sequence joins TRBV7-6 and TRBJ1-5; 8 bases map to TRBD1. CDR1 and CDR2 (germline): SGHVS, FNYEAQ. The CDR3 has 19 amino acids. After removal of 9 bases from V and 0 bases from J, the junction contained 19 bases not matched to a gene. The DNA for the CDR3 is TGTGCCAGGACGTCGCGTGGGATCAAGACAGGGGATAGCAATCAGCCCCAGCATTTT. Translating gives CARTSRGIKTGDSNQPQHF. Based on the CDR3 plus reference TRBV7-6 and TRBJ1-5, the full variable domain is GAGVSQSPRYKVTKRGQDVALRCDPISGHVSLYWYRQALGQGPEFLTYFNYEAQQDKSGLPNDRFSAERPEGSISTLTIQRTEQRDSAMYRCARTSRGIKTGDSNQPQHFGDGTRLSIL.

The J gene is TRBJ2-7, the V gene TRBV3-1 (or the pseudogene TRBV3-2), with D possibly matching TRBD1 (5 bases). V gave up 0 bases and J gave up 2 bases, with 17 bases separating them. Germline CDR1 reads LGHDT; CDR2 reads YNNKEL (reference sequence). This CDR3 contains 17 residues. The CDR3 DNA sequence: TGTGCCAGCAGCCAAGATTGGGCCTCAGGGCCCACCTACGAGCAGTACTTC. It encodes CASSQDWASGPTYEQYF.

The genes are TRBV4-1 and TRBJ1-6, with 7 bases matching TRBD1. The CDR3 is 19 amino acids. V lost 3 bases to trimming and J lost 0 bases; unmatched junction nucleotides: 11. CDR1 is MGHRA and CDR2 is YSYEKL in the germline V gene. CDR3 nucleotide sequence: TGCGCCAGCAGCCAGTTGCGACAGGGTGGAAGCTCCTATAATTCACCCCTCCACTTT. Residues: CASSQLRQGGSSYNSPLHF.

The chain carries TRBV2 and TRBJ1-5; the D is unclear. V was pared by 5 bases and J by 9 bases, with 20 bases between. The CDR3 runs 15 residues. In germline, CDR1 is SNHLY, CDR2 FYNNEI. For the CDR3, the DNA is TGTGCCAGCAGTTCATTAGACTCTAGGTTGGGGCCCCAGCATTTT. Protein: CASSSLDSRLGPQHF.

The gene calls are TRBV6-5 and TRBJ1-4; D uncertain. V gave up 5 bases and J gave up 2 bases, with 12 bases separating them. CDR1 MNHEY and CDR2 SVGAGI come from the germline V gene. The CDR3 runs to 15 residues. The CDR3 reads CASSKTPVTNEKLFF. CDR3 sequence (DNA): TGTGCCAGCAGTAAAACACCCGTTACTAATGAAAAACTGTTTTTT.

The genes are TRBV4-1 and TRBJ1-2, with TRBD1 identical over 10 bases. Per germline, CDR1 MGHRA and CDR2 YSYEKL. This CDR3 region has 15 residues. The junction had 8 bases not matched to a gene; V was cut back by 3 bases and J by 7 bases. Here the CDR3 DNA reads TGCGCCAGCAGCCATTTGACAGGGGGCGAGAGTGGCTACACCTTC. This translates into CASSHLTGGESGYTF.

This sequence joins TRBV3-1 (or the pseudogene TRBV3-2) and TRBJ1-6; 9 bases line up with TRBD1. Germline CDR1 reads LGHDT; CDR2 reads YNNKEL (reference sequence). The length of the CDR3 is 15 residues. The J segment lost 10 bases and the V segment lost 1 base, leaving 5 bases of the junction unmatched. The chain's CDR3 is CASSQGGTGSSPLHF. Here the CDR3 DNA reads TGTGCCAGCAGCCAAGGAGGGACAGGGTCATCACCCCTCCACTTT.

The V call is TRBV19, the J call TRBJ2-2; 7 nucleotides align to TRBD1. This CDR3 is built from 17 residues. Germline trimming cut 4 bases from V and 5 bases from J; bases unmatched to any gene: 13. Germline assignment: CDR1 LNHDA and CDR2 SQIVND (reference sequence). The CDR3 loop is CASSKRQGRRITGELFF. The DNA for the CDR3 is TGTGCCAGTAGTAAACGACAGGGCCGGAGAATAACCGGGGAGCTGTTTTTT.

V and J are TRBV7-2 and TRBJ2-1, with 12 bases identical to TRBD2. Germline-derived CDR1 and CDR2 are SGHTA and FQGNSA. CDR3 length: 18 residues. V was pared by 5 bases and J by 0 bases, with 8 bases of the junction left unmatched. CDR3 in amino acids: CASSPPGLAGASYNEQFF. The CDR3 bases are TGTGCCAGCAGCCCCCCGGGACTAGCGGGCGCCTCCTACAATGAGCAGTTCTTC.

This clone came up once. The gene calls are TRBV10-3 and TRBJ2-1, with no clear D. CDR1 and CDR2 (germline): ENHRY, SYGVKD. The CDR3 runs 12 residues. Trimming removed 0 bases at V and 8 bases at J, with 5 bases between. For the CDR3, the DNA is TGTGCCATCAGTGAGTCGTCATATGAGCAGTTCTTC. Residues: CAISESSYEQFF.

The table lists this clone with a count of one. The rearrangement uses TRBV7-2 and TRBJ1-6; weak D call: TRBD1 (5 bases). Trimming stripped 4 bases from V and 7 bases from J, with 23 bases between. In germline, CDR1 is SGHTA, CDR2 FQGNSA. This CDR3 comprises 18 residues. This CDR3 reads CASSSTAGILNRNSPLHF. CDR3 bases: TGTGCCAGCAGCTCAACCGCAGGGATTCTCAATCGGAATTCACCCCTCCACTTT. Filled out from reference TRBV7-2 and TRBJ1-6, the complete variable domain reads GAGVSQSPSNKVTEKGKDVELRCDPISGHTALYWYRQSLGQGLEFLIYFQGNSAPDKSGLPSDRFSAERTGGSVSTLTIQRTQQEDSAVYLCASSSTAGILNRNSPLHFGNGTRLTVT.

CDR3 loop: CAISGQASTYNEQFF. As DNA, the CDR3 is TGTGCCATCAGTGGACAGGCCAGCACCTACAATGAGCAGTTCTTC. This sequence joins TRBV10-3 and TRBJ2-1, with D possibly matching TRBD1 (6 bases). This CDR3 region has 15 residues. V dropped 4 bases and J dropped 2 bases, with 12 bases sitting between them. From germline, CDR1 is ENHRY and CDR2 SYGVKD.